A single sample is the source of the 27 T cell receptor beta chains below, sequenced in a study of cytotoxic CD8 clonotypes in ibrutinib-treated CLL. Measured with immunoSEQ multiplex PCR; TCRdb has only the in-frame clones, and not every one. The data hold about 97,000 clones, with around four fifths observed a single time. The sequences come from PBMCs, collected after 12 months of ibrutinib treatment. The receptors come from a human donor with chronic lymphocytic leukemia.

To note about this clone: This sample also contains other DNA sequences that code for the same CDR3. The rearrangement joins TRBV30 to TRBJ2-7; no clear D gene. The germline gives CDR1 GTSNPN, CDR2 SVGIG (reference sequence). Trimming stripped 0 bases from V and 2 bases from J, with 2 bases between. This CDR3 spans 11 amino acids. CDR3 amino acids: CAWSVTYEQYF. DNA of the CDR3: TGTGCCTGGAGTGTAACCTACGAGCAGTACTTC.

This clone appeared a single time. This chain connects TRBV7-8 to TRBJ2-7; 7 bases line up with TRBD1. The CDR3 is made up of 14 amino acids. Trimming took 4 bases from V and 4 from J; bases not matched to a gene: 7. The germline gives CDR1 SGHVS, CDR2 FQNEAQ. The DNA of the CDR3 is TGTGCCAGCAGCTCGACAGGGAACGGGTACGAGCAGTACTTC. It yields the protein CASSSTGNGYEQYF. Filled out from reference TRBV7-8 and TRBJ2-7, the complete variable domain reads GAGVSQSPRYKVAKRGQDVALRCDPISGHVSLFWYQQALGQGPEFLTYFQNEAQLDKSGLPSDRFFAERPEGSVSTLKIQRTQQEDSAVYLCASSSTGNGYEQYFGPGTRLTVT.

The rearrangement uses TRBV2 and TRBJ2-3; 7 bases match TRBD2. CDR3 length: 15 amino acids. Germline-derived CDR1 and CDR2 are SNHLY and FYNNEI. The V and J ends lost 6 bases and 1 base, in that order; junction bases with no gene match: 7. DNA for the CDR3: TGTGCCAGCAGCGGGGGGACTGATCGCACAGATACGCAGTATTTT. Translating it yields CASSGGTDRTDTQYF.

V gene TRBV6-5 combines with J gene TRBJ2-2, with D possibly TRBD1 on 5 matching bases. CDR3 length: 13 amino acids. The ends were cut back, 6 bases at V and 6 bases at J, with 11 bases in the middle. CDR1 is MNHEY and CDR2 is SVGAGI in the germline V gene. The DNA of the CDR3 is TGTGCCAGCAGACCAGGGAAGGCCGGGGAGCTGTTTTTT. Amino acids: CASRPGKAGELFF.

This sequence joins TRBV6-8 and TRBJ2-3; D may be TRBD2 (5 bases). V was shortened by 4 bases and J by 0 bases, with 11 bases between the two germline ends. Germline V lookup: CDR1 MNHGY, CDR2 SAAAGT. The length of the CDR3 is 15 residues. The CDR3 sequence is CASSLLGDSTDTQYF. CDR3 DNA: TGTGCCAGCAGTTTACTCGGGGATAGCACAGATACGCAGTATTTT.

This clone was seen more than once but under ten times. The V and J genes are TRBV30 and TRBJ1-1; D gene uncertain. V shed 5 bases and J shed 5 bases, with 12 bases lying between them. The CDR3 covers 12 residues. Germline CDR1 GTSNPN, CDR2 SVGIG (reference sequence). CDR3 DNA sequence: TGTGCCTGGTCGGTCTCTTGGACTGAAGCTTTCTTT. Translating it yields CAWSVSWTEAFF.

This chain uses TRBV7-6 with TRBJ2-3; D gene ambiguous. V was clipped by 1 base and J by 8 bases, with 7 bases between them. Per the germline V gene, CDR1 is SGHVS and CDR2 is FNYEAQ. This CDR3 is built from 12 residues. CDR3 protein: CASSLVLGTQYF. CDR3 coding DNA: TGTGCCAGCAGCTTAGTCCTGGGTACGCAGTATTTT.

The chain joins TRBV11-1 to TRBJ2-5; no firm D call. CDR3 length: 13 residues. Trimming took off 4 bases at V and 5 bases at J, with 11 bases between the two ends. CDR1 is SGHAT and CDR2 is FQDESV in the germline V gene (reference sequence). The CDR3 nucleotides read TGTGCCAGCAGCTCTGTCGGCCGGGAGACCCAGTACTTC. Translating gives CASSSVGRETQYF.

V gene TRBV10-3 combines with J gene TRBJ1-5; D is possibly TRBD1 (5 bases). The V gene lost 0 bases and the J gene lost 0 bases, with 12 bases spanning the gap. CDR3 length: 17 residues. The germline CDR1 and CDR2 sequences are ENHRY and SYGVKD. CDR3 region: CAISESPPTVSNQPQHF. CDR3 coding DNA: TGTGCCATCAGTGAGTCGCCCCCGACAGTTAGCAATCAGCCCCAGCATTTT.

The V call is TRBV30, the J call TRBJ2-5; D might be TRBD2 (5 bases). This CDR3 is 16 amino acids long. V lost 3 bases, J lost 1 base, and 18 bases lay in between. Germline assignment: CDR1 GTSNPN and CDR2 SVGIG (reference sequence). CDR3 in amino acids: CAWRQKGGRIQETQYF. CDR3 nucleotide sequence: TGTGCCTGGAGGCAAAAGGGCGGGCGCATCCAAGAGACCCAGTACTTC. Full variable domain (missing parts from reference TRBV30 and TRBJ2-5): SQTIHQWPATLVQPVGSPLSLECTVEGTSNPNLYWYRQAAGRGLQLLFYSVGIGQISSEVPQNLSASRPQDRQFILSSKKLLLSDSGFYLCAWRQKGGRIQETQYFGPGTRLLVL.

On this clone: One end of the junction does not line up with germline, which may come from a read error. V usage is TRBV2 and J usage is TRBJ2-7; D is perhaps TRBD1 (8 bases). CDR1 and CDR2 from the germline V gene are SNHLY and FYNNEI. The CDR3 runs to 12 residues. CDR3 residues: CASKPDRGGLDF. In nucleotides, the CDR3 is TGTGCCAGCAAACCCGACAGGGGAGGGCTGGACTTC.

This clone was detected once. V and J are TRBV15 and TRBJ2-7; TRBD1 matches 9 bases. V was clipped by 6 bases and J by 6 bases; unmatched bases: 12. CDR3 length: 15 amino acids. In germline, CDR1 is LNHNV, CDR2 YYDKDF (reference sequence). CDR3 DNA sequence: TGTGCCACCAGATCAGGAGGGACAGGGTCGGGCGAGCAGTACTTC. Its protein product is CATRSGGTGSGEQYF.

The chain recombines TRBV5-6 with TRBJ2-4, with D uncertain. Germline assignment: CDR1 SGHDT and CDR2 YYEEEE. This CDR3 has 16 residues. V was pared by 0 bases and J by 6 bases, with 16 bases between. The CDR3 DNA follows: TGTGCCAGCAGCTTGGTAGGCTCGGGCCTTACAAACATTCAGTACTTC. It yields the protein CASSLVGSGLTNIQYF.

The gene calls are TRBV7-9 and TRBJ1-3; maybe TRBD1 (5 bases). CDR3 size: 16 residues. With 5 bases removed from V and 0 bases from J, the gap between germline ends came to 14 bases. CDR1 is SEHNR, CDR2 FQNEAQ, per germline (reference sequence). CDR3 DNA sequence: TGTGCCAGCAGCCCGGGGACCGCGAGCTCTGGAAACACCATATATTTT. Translated, it gives CASSPGTASSGNTIYF.

V is TRBV18 and J is TRBJ2-2, with 8 bases identical to TRBD1. CDR3 size: 15 residues. The germline V gene has CDR1 KGHSH and CDR2 LQKENI. Losses at the gene ends were 3 bases for V and 4 bases for J; bases not matched to a gene: 4. CDR3 coding DNA: TGTGCCAGCTCACCGACAGGGGCCCTCACCGGGGAGCTGTTTTTT. Translating gives CASSPTGALTGELFF.

This chain connects TRBV9 to TRBJ1-6; maybe TRBD1 (5 bases). With 3 bases removed from V and 3 bases from J, the gap between germline ends came to 16 bases. The length of the CDR3 is 17 residues. CDR1 is SGDLS, CDR2 YYNGEE, per germline. CDR3 nucleotides: TGTGCCAGCAGCGCGAGGCCGGGGGGAAACTATAATTCACCCCTCCACTTT. Translating it yields CASSARPGGNYNSPLHF.

The V call is TRBV7-3, the J call TRBJ2-3; D gene ambiguous. Germline CDR1 reads SGHTA; CDR2 reads FQGTGA. The CDR3 consists of 15 residues. The V and J ends lost 5 bases and 0 bases respectively, with 12 bases between them. CDR3 sequence reads: CASSPSGPSTDTQYF. The DNA of the CDR3 is TGTGCCAGCAGCCCCTCCGGACCGAGCACAGATACGCAGTATTTT.

There are a few counts of this clone. The chain combines TRBV10-2 with TRBJ1-5, with D unclear. Germline CDR1 WSHSY, CDR2 SAAADI. The CDR3 has 15 amino acids. V lost 3 bases, J lost 2 bases, and 11 bases lay in between. CDR3 coding DNA: TGCGCCAGCAGTGACCGGCCCGGGGGCAATCAGCCCCAGCATTTT. Translated, it gives CASSDRPGGNQPQHF.

This chain uses TRBV7-3 with TRBJ2-3; weak D call: TRBD2 (6 bases). Between the trimmed V and J ends, which lost 5 bases and 2 bases, there was a span of 14 bases. Germline V gene data show CDR1 as SGHTA and CDR2 as FQGTGA. This CDR3 has 15 residues. This CDR3 is CASSLRGFSTDTQYF. The CDR3 DNA reads TGTGCCAGCAGCCTACGGGGGTTTTCCACAGATACGCAGTATTTT.

This clone was observed a handful of times. This chain joins TRBV19 and TRBJ1-2, with D unclear. Germline V CDR1 and CDR2: LNHDA, SQIVND (reference sequence). V was cut by 7 bases and J by 7 bases, with 13 bases left in between. CDR3 size: 12 residues. The CDR3 region is CASKTPSGGYTF. CDR3 nucleotide sequence: TGTGCCAGTAAGACCCCAAGTGGTGGCTACACCTTC.

In regard to this clone: The sample has other DNA sequences that encode this CDR3 too. This CDR3 is CAWSVQSAGELFF. CDR3 DNA sequence: TGTGCCTGGAGTGTTCAAAGCGCCGGGGAGCTGTTTTTT. The rearrangement links TRBV30 to TRBJ2-2; unclear D gene. Germline-derived CDR1 and CDR2 are GTSNPN and SVGIG (reference sequence). Trimming removed 0 bases from V and 6 bases from J, with 8 bases in between. The CDR3 runs to 13 residues.

This clone was counted a few times. In DNA, the CDR3 is TGCAGCGCCCCCTCGGAGGGTTGGGGGGATACGCAGTATTTT. This encodes CSAPSEGWGDTQYF. The chain carries TRBV29-1 and TRBJ2-3; TRBD2 is a possible D gene (6 bases). This CDR3 contains 14 residues. Germline CDR1 and CDR2: SQVTM and ANQGSEA. The V end was cut by 7 bases, the J end by 6 bases, with 20 bases between.

This chain joins TRBV11-3 and TRBJ2-7, with a possible D match to TRBD2 (5 bases). Trimming took 1 base from V and 4 from J, leaving 5 bases between them. CDR1 SGHNT and CDR2 YENEEA come from the germline V gene. CDR3 size: 12 residues. The CDR3 DNA sequence: TGTGCCAGCAGCTTAGCGGGATACGAGCAGTACTTC. As protein: CASSLAGYEQYF.

This clone was picked up a small number of times. The chain has TRBV5-4 and TRBJ2-5; perhaps D is TRBD1 or TRBD2 (5 bases each). CDR1 SGHNT and CDR2 YYREEE come from the germline V gene (reference sequence). This CDR3 has 15 residues. V lost 4 bases, J lost 3 bases, and 16 bases lay in between. CDR3 sequence (DNA): TGTGCCAGCAGCGAACGAGGGACGGCTAAAGAGACCCAGTACTTC. Amino acids: CASSERGTAKETQYF.

The rearrangement uses TRBV2 and TRBJ1-1; the D is unclear. The germline V gene encodes CDR1 SNHLY and CDR2 FYNNEI. The CDR3 is made up of 11 amino acids. The ends were cut back, 1 base at V and 11 bases at J, with 8 bases in the middle. CDR3 sequence (DNA): TGTGCCAGCAGTGAAGTTTCCCCGGCTTTCTTT. Residues: CASSEVSPAFF.

J is TRBJ1-2 and V is TRBV10-3; 7 nucleotides line up with TRBD1. CDR1 and CDR2 (germline): ENHRY, SYGVKD. CDR3 length: 13 residues. Losses at the gene ends were 6 bases for V and 6 bases for J; bases not matched to a gene: 7. CDR3 DNA sequence: TGTGCCATCAGCGCGGGACAGAGGGATGGCTACACCTTC. It codes for CAISAGQRDGYTF.

The chain links TRBV19 to TRBJ2-5, with D possibly being TRBD1 (6 bases). Germline CDR1 reads LNHDA; CDR2 reads SQIVND (reference sequence). The V gene lost 4 bases and the J gene lost 7 bases, with 13 bases spanning the gap. This CDR3 spans 13 amino acids. The CDR3 DNA is TGTGCCAGTAGTAGCGAAGGGGGTGGGACCCAGTACTTC. It yields the protein CASSSEGGGTQYF.